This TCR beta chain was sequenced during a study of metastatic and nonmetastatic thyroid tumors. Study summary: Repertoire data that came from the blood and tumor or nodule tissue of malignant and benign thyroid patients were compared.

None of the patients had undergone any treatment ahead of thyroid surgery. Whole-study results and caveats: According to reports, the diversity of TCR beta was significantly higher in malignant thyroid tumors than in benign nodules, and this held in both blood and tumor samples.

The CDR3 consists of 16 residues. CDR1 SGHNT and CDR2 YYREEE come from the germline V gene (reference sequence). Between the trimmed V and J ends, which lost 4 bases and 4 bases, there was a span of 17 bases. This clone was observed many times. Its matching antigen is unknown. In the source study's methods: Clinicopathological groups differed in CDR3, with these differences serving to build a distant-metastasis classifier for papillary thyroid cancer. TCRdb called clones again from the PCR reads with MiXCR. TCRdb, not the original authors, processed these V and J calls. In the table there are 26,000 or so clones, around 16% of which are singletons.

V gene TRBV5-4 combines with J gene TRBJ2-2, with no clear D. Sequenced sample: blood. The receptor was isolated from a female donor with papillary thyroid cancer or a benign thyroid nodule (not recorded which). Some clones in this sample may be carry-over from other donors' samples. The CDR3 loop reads CASSSSRDLFTGELFF. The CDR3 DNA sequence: TGTGCCAGCAGCAGCAGCCGCGACTTATTCACCGGGGAGCTGTTTTTT. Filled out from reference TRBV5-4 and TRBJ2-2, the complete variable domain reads ETGVTQSPTHLIKTRGQQVTLRCSSQSGHNTVSWYQQALGQGPQFIFQYYREEENGRGNFPPRFSGLQFPNYSSELNVNALELDDSALYLCASSSSRDLFTGELFFGEGSRLTVL.